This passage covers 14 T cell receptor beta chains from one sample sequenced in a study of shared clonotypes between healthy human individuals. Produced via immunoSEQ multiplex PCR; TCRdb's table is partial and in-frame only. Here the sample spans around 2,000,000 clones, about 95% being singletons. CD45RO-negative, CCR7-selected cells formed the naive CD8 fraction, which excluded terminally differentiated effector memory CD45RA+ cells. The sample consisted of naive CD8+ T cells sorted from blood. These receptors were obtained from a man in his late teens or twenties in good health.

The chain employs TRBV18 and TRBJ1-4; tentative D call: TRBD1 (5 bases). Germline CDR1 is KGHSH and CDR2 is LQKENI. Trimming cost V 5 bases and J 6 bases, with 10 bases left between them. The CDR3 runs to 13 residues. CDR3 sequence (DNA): TGTGCCAGCTCATCCTCGACAGATGAAAAACTGTTTTTT. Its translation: CASSSSTDEKLFF.

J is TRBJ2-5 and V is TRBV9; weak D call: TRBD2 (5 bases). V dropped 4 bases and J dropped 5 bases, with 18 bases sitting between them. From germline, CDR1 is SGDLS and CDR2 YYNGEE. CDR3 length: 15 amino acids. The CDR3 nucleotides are TGTGCCAGCAGCCCCTCCGGACTGATCTCGGAGACCCAGTACTTC. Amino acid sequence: CASSPSGLISETQYF.

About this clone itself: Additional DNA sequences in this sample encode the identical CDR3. The chain's CDR3 is CASSLRSGVSGRNEQYF. The CDR3 nucleotides read TGCGCCAGCAGCTTGAGGTCCGGCGTTAGCGGGAGAAACGAGCAGTACTTC. This chain links TRBV5-1 with TRBJ2-7; TRBD2 matches 9 bases. The germline CDR1 and CDR2 sequences are SGHRS and YFSETQ. J was trimmed by 5 bases and V by 1 base; bases with no gene match: 13. The CDR3 extends over 17 amino acids.

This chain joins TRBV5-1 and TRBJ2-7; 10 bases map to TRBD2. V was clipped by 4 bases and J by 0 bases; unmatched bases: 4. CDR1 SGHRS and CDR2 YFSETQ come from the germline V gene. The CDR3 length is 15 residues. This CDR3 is CASSPSGRPSYEQYF. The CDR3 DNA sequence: TGCGCCAGCAGCCCTAGCGGGAGACCCTCCTACGAGCAGTACTTC.

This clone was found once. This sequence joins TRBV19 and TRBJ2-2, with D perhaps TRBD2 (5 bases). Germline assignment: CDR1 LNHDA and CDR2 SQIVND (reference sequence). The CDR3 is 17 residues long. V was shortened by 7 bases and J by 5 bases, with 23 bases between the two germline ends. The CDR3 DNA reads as TGTGCCAGTACCGCTGAGCCCGGGGATGGCTTGACCGGGGAGCTGTTTTTT. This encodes CASTAEPGDGLTGELFF.

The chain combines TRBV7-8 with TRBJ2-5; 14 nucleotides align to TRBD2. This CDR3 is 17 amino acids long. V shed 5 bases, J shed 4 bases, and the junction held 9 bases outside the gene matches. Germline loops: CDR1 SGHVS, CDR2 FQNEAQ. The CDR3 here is CASSARLAGGPGETQYF. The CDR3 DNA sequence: TGTGCCAGCAGCGCCAGACTAGCGGGAGGGCCTGGAGAGACCCAGTACTTC.

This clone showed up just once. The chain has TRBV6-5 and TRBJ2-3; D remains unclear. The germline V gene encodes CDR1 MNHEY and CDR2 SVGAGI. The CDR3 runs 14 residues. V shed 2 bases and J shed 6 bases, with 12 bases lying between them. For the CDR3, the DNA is TGTGCCAGCAGTTACGGATTACCACCCGATACGCAGTATTTT. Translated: CASSYGLPPDTQYF.

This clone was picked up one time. The CDR3 loop reads CASSFGTGPANEQFF. CDR3 nucleotide sequence: TGTGCCAGCAGTTTCGGGACAGGGCCTGCCAATGAGCAGTTCTTC. The chain is built from TRBV28 and TRBJ2-1; 9 bases align to TRBD1. The CDR3 covers 15 residues. Trimming took 3 bases from V and 6 from J; bases not matched to a gene: 6. Germline lookup yields CDR1 MDHEN and CDR2 SYDVKM.

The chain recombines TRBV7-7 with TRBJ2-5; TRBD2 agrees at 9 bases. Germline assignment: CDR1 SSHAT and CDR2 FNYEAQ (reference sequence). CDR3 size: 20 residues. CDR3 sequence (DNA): TGTGCTAAGCACGGGACAGCAACCTCAAGATTAGCGGGAGAGGAAGAGACCCAGTACTTC. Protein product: CAKHGTATSRLAGEEETQYF.

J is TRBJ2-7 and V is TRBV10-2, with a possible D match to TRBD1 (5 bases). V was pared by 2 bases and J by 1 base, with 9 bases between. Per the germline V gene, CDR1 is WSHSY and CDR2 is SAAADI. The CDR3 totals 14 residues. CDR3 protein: CASSEPDRSYEQYF. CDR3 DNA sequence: TGCGCCAGCAGTGAGCCAGACAGATCCTACGAGCAGTACTTC.

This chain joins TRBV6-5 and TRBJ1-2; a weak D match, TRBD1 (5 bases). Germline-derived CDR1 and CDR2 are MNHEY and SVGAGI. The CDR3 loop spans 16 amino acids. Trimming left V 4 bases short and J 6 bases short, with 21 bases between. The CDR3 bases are TGTGCCAGCAGTTTCCCTGAGGGAACAGGAGGAAATGGCTACACCTTC. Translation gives CASSFPEGTGGNGYTF.

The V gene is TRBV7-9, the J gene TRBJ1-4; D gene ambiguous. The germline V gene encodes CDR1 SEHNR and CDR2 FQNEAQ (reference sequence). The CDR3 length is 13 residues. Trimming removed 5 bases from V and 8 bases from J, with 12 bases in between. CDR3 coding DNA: TGTGCCAGCAGCGTCTCAGAAGGGGAAAAACTGTTTTTT. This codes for CASSVSEGEKLFF.

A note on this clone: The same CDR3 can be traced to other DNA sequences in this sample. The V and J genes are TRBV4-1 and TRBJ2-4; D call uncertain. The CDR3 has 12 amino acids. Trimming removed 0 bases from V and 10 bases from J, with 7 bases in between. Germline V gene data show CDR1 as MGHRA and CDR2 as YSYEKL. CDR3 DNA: TGCGCCAGCAGCCAAGATGAGTATATTCAGTACTTC. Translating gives CASSQDEYIQYF.

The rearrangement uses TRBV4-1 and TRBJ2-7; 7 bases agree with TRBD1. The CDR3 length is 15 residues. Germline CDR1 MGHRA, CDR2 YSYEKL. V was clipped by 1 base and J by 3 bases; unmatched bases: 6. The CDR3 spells CASSQGGGLNYEQYF. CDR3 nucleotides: TGCGCCAGCAGCCAAGGAGGGGGCTTGAACTACGAGCAGTACTTC.